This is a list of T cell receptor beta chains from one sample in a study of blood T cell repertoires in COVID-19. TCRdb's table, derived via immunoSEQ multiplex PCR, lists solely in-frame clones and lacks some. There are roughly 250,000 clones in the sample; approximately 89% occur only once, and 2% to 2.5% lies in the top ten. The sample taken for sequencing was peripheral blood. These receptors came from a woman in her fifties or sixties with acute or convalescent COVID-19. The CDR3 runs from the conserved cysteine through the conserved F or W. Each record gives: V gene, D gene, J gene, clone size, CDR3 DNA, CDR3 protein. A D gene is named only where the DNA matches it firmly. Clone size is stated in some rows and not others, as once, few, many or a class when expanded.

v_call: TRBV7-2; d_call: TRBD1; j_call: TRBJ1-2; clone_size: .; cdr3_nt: TGTGCCAGCAGCTTAGGAGACAGGGGTGATGGCTACACCTTC; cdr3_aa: CASSLGDRGDGYTF
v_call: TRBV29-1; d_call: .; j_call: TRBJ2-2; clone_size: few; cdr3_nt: TGCAGCGTTGAAGTGTTTGGCAGGGGGGTCACCGGGGAGCTGTTTTTT; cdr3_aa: CSVEVFGRGVTGELFF
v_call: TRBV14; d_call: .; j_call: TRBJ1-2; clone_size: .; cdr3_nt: TGTGCCAGCAGCCCCCAGGGAGCGGGGAGCTATGGCTACACCTTC; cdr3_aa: CASSPQGAGSYGYTF
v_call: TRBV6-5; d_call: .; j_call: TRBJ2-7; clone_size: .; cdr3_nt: TGTGCCAGCAGTCACAAGCGGGCCCGCTCCTACGAGCAGTACTTC; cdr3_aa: CASSHKRARSYEQYF
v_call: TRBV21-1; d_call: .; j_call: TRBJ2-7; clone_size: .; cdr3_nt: TGTGCCAGCAGCAAAGTCCCTCCTGGGCAGCCAGGCGAGCAGTACTTC; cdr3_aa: CASSKVPPGQPGEQYF
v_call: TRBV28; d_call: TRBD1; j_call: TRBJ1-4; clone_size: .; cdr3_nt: TGTGCCAGCAGTTCGACGGGACAGGGGCATGAAAAACTGTTTTTT; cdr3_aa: CASSSTGQGHEKLFF
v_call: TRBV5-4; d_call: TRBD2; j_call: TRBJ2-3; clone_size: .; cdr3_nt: TGTGCCAGCAGCCCCAGACGCGGGGGAAGCACAGATACGCAGTATTTT; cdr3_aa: CASSPRRGGSTDTQYF
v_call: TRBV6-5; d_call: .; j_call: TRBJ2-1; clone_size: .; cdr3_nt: TGTGCCAGCAGTCAGGGGATTAACAATGAGCAGTTCTTC; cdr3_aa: CASSQGINNEQFF
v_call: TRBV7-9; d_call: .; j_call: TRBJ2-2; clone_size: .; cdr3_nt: TGTGCCAGCAGCTTTCGCGCGGAACCGAACACCGGGGAGCTGTTTTTT; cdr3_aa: CASSFRAEPNTGELFF
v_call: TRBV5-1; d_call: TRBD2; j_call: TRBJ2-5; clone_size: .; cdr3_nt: TGCGCCAGCCTGCGGGGACTAGCGGGGTACCAAGAGACCCAGTACTTC; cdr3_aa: CASLRGLAGYQETQYF
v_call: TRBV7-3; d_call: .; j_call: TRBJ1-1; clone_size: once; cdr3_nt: TGTGCCAGCAGCAGGGGATCCGAGAACACTGAAGCTTTCTTT; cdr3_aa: CASSRGSENTEAFF
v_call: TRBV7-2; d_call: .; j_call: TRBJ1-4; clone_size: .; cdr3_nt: TGTGCCAGCAGCCCAGGGCCGGCTGTTGAAAAACTGTTTTTT; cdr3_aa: CASSPGPAVEKLFF
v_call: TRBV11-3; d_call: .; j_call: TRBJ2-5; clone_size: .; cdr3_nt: TGTGCCAGCAGCCCCGGTGGAGCGCGCACACAAGAGACCCAGTACTTC; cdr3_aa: CASSPGGARTQETQYF
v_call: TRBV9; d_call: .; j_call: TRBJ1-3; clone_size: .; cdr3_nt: TGTGCCAGCAGCGCCTTACAGGGCCCCTCTGGAAACACCATATATTTT; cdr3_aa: CASSALQGPSGNTIYF
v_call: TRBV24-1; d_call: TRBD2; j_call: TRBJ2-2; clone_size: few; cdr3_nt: TGTGCCACCAGTGATTGGACTAGCGGGCGCTGGGGCACCGGGGAGCTGTTTTTT; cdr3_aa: CATSDWTSGRWGTGELFF
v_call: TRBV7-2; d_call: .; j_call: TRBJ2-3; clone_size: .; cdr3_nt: TGTGCCAGCAGCTTGATGAGCTTCCCAGATACGCAGTATTTT; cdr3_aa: CASSLMSFPDTQYF
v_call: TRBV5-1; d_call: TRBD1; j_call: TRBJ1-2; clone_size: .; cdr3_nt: TGCGCCAGCAGCTCAGGGACAGGCCGTAACTATGGCTACACCTTC; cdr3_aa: CASSSGTGRNYGYTF
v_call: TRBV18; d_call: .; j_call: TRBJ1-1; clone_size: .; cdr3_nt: TGTGCCAGCTCACCCCGTGCTCGGCAGGAAGCTGAAGCTTTCTTT; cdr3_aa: CASSPRARQEAEAFF
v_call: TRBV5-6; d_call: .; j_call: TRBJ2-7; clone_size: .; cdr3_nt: TGTGCCAGCAGCTTGCACCTCGGCAGGCGTTACGAGCAGTACTTC; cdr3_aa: CASSLHLGRRYEQYF
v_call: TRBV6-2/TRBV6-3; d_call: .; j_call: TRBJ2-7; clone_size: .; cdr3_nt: TGTGCCAGCAGTTACCGGGGGATGAACTACGAGCAGTACTTC; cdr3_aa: CASSYRGMNYEQYF
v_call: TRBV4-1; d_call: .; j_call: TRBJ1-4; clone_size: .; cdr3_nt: TGCGCCAGCAGCCACGAGGGAGCAACTAATGAAAAACTGTTTTTT; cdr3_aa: CASSHEGATNEKLFF
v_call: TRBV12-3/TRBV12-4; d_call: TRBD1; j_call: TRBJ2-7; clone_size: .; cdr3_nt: TGTGCCAGCAGACAGGGGTTCCACGAGCAGTACTTC; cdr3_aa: CASRQGFHEQYF
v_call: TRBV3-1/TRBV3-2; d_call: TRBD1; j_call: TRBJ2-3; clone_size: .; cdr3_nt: TGTGCCAGCAGCCGGGGGACAGGGTCTGATACGCAGTATTTT; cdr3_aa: CASSRGTGSDTQYF
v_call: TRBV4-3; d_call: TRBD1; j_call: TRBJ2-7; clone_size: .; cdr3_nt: TGCGCCAGCAGCCTACAGGGGGCAAGGGACGAGCAGTACTTC; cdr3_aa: CASSLQGARDEQYF
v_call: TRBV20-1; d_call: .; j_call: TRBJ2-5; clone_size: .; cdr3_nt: TGCAGTGCCCTGGACTCTGAGACCCAGTACTTC; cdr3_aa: CSALDSETQYF
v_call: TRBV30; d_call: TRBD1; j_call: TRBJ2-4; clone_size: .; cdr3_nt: TGTGCCTGGAGTGTGGGGACAGGGAATAACATTCAGTACTTC; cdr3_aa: CAWSVGTGNNIQYF
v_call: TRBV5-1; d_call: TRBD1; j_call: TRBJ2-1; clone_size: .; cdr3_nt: TGCGCCAGCAGCCCGGGGACAGGGGGTCCCTACAATGAGCAGTTCTTC; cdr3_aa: CASSPGTGGPYNEQFF
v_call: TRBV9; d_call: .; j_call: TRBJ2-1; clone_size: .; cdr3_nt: TGTGCCAGCAGCGTCAGCGCGAGCTCCTACAATGAGCAGTTCTTC; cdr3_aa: CASSVSASSYNEQFF
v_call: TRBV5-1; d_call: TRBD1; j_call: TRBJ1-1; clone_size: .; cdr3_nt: TGCGCCAGCAGCTTAACCGGGACAGGGGGCATTGAAGCTTTCTTT; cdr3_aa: CASSLTGTGGIEAFF
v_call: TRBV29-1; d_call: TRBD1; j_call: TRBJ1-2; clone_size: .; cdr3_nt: TGCAGCGTTGTAGGAGAGGGGGCAGTCTATGGCTACACCTTC; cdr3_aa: CSVVGEGAVYGYTF